The following is a T cell receptor beta chain sequence with its context. Across about two dozen US areas, participants ranged in age from 18 to 89 years. Recovered status in Cohort 3 required two negative PCRs, clearance, or symptom resolution. The data stem from a study of blood T cell repertoires in COVID-19. Study overall: Both acute and convalescent COVID-19 samples were obtained from the United States, Italy and Spain. T cells, B-cell-depleted T cells, or PBMCs provided the cDNA or gDNA that served as material.

The germline gives CDR1 KGHSH, CDR2 LQKENI. Trimming left V 3 bases short and J 5 bases short, with 15 bases between. The CDR3 spans 15 residues. Sequencing used immunoSEQ multiplex PCR; TCRdb keeps in-frame clones, though not all of them. Of about 250,000 clones listed, around 87% are singletons. The source material was PBMCs or T cells enriched from blood (not recorded which). This receptor was taken from a woman in her late teens or twenties who had recovered from COVID-19. This chain links TRBV18 with TRBJ2-3, with TRBD2 as a possible D gene (5 bases). CDR3 sequence: CASSPVAGRGDTQYF. CDR3 nucleotides: TGTGCCAGCTCACCCGTTGCGGGCCGGGGAGATACGCAGTATTTT.